The entry below describes one T cell receptor (beta chain). No antigen is known for it. Data came from immunoSEQ multiplex PCR; TCRdb stores just in-frame clones and leaves some out. The sample contains 200,000 or so clones, around 88% of which appear only once. Per the germline V gene, CDR1 is SGHNT and CDR2 is YENEEA. CDR3 length equals 15 residues. Deletions cut 5 bases from V and 5 bases from J, with 18 bases between. The sample belongs to a study of cytomegalovirus exposure and HLA in healthy donors. Whole-study findings and limits: Cytomegalovirus association was assigned to about 150 TCR beta chains.

Input material: PBMCs. This chain uses TRBV11-3 with TRBJ1-1; possible D gene TRBD1, 5 bases. The receptor comes from a young woman in good health and CMV-seronegative. CDR3 sequence reads: CASSNLQGAATEAFF. CDR3 bases: TGTGCCAGCAGCAACCTCCAAGGGGCAGCTACTGAAGCTTTCTTT. Together with reference TRBV11-3 and TRBJ1-1, the CDR3 gives the full variable domain: EAGVVQSPRYKIIEKKQPVAFWCNPISGHNTLYWYLQNLGQGPELLIRYENEEAVDDSQLPKDRFSAERLKGVDSTLKIQPAELGDSAVYLCASSNLQGAATEAFFGQGTRLTVV.